These 16 T cell receptor beta chains originate from one sample sequenced in a study of blood T cell repertoires in COVID-19. Clones were sequenced by immunoSEQ multiplex PCR, and TCRdb holds only the in-frame ones, with some missing. The table shows around 220,000 clones, with around 80% occurring only once. Sequences were obtained from peripheral blood. The source is an elderly woman with COVID-19, enrolled during active disease.

This sequence joins TRBV12-3 or TRBV12-4 and TRBJ1-2; 7 bases align to TRBD1. The V and J ends lost 6 bases and 3 bases, in that order; junction bases with no gene match: 4. This CDR3 comprises 13 residues. CDR3 bases: TGTGCCAGCAGCTACGGACAGGACTATGGCTACACCTTC. This gives the protein CASSYGQDYGYTF.

The chain couples TRBV28 to TRBJ1-3; no definite D call. The V gene's germline CDR1 is MDHEN and CDR2 SYDVKM. Trimming removed 6 bases at V and 0 bases at J, with 12 bases between. The CDR3 contains 15 residues. CDR3 DNA sequence: TGTGCCAGCAGGGCAGCGGATACCTCTGGAAACACCATATATTTT. Translating gives CASRAADTSGNTIYF.

V is TRBV19 and J is TRBJ1-6; weak D call: TRBD1 (5 bases). Trimming cost V 9 bases and J 7 bases, with 16 bases left between them. This CDR3 comprises 14 residues. CDR1 and CDR2 from the germline V gene are LNHDA and SQIVND (reference sequence). The CDR3 DNA reads TGTGCCAGCTCGTCCTCCTCAGGGAATTCACCCCTCCACTTT. It encodes CASSSSSGNSPLHF.

J is TRBJ1-1 and V is TRBV7-6, with D possibly TRBD1 on 5 matching bases. Germline V lookup: CDR1 SGHVS, CDR2 FNYEAQ. The V end was cut by 6 bases, the J end by 3 bases, with 11 bases between. The CDR3 extends over 13 amino acids. CDR3 sequence: CASRGGGYTEAFF. The CDR3, as DNA: TGTGCCAGCAGGGGCGGGGGGTACACTGAAGCTTTCTTT.

J is TRBJ1-5 and V is TRBV5-1, with D possibly TRBD1 on 6 matching bases. The CDR3 loop spans 14 amino acids. The V gene lost 4 bases and the J gene lost 8 bases, with 16 bases spanning the gap. Germline CDR1 is SGHRS and CDR2 is YFSETQ. CDR3 amino acids: CASSRDNTGEPQHF. CDR3 nucleotides: TGCGCCAGCAGCCGGGACAACACTGGAGAGCCCCAGCATTTT.

The chain combines TRBV19 with TRBJ2-1, with a tentative D call TRBD1 (6 bases). This CDR3 spans 18 amino acids. Germline assignment: CDR1 LNHDA and CDR2 SQIVND (reference sequence). V was trimmed by 3 bases and J by 0 bases, leaving 18 bases between them. The CDR3 region has the DNA TGTGCCAGTAGTATGGGGGCAGGGTTCGTGGGCTCCTACAATGAGCAGTTCTTC. This translates into CASSMGAGFVGSYNEQFF.

The rearrangement uses TRBV18 and TRBJ1-5; tentative D call: TRBD1 (5 bases). The germline gives CDR1 KGHSH, CDR2 LQKENI. V lost 3 bases and J 4 bases, leaving 13 bases between the germline ends. CDR3 length: 15 residues. The CDR3: CASSPPRGGNQPQHF. The CDR3 DNA reads as TGTGCCAGCTCACCGCCCCGGGGGGGTAATCAGCCCCAGCATTTT.

V usage is TRBV9 and J usage is TRBJ2-2, with a weak D call TRBD1 (8 bases). The length of the CDR3 is 16 residues. Germline lookup yields CDR1 SGDLS and CDR2 YYNGEE. Trimming shortened V by 4 bases and J by 5 bases, and 18 bases separated the two germline ends. The CDR3 nucleotides are TGTGCCAGCAGCCCTCACAGGGGGGGAAGGACCGGGGAGCTGTTTTTT. Its protein is CASSPHRGGRTGELFF.

This clone was seen only a few times. The V and J genes are TRBV9 and TRBJ1-4, with D perhaps matching TRBD1 (5 bases). Trimming pared 2 bases from V and 8 bases from J, leaving 13 bases between. Per the germline V gene, CDR1 is SGDLS and CDR2 is YYNGEE. The CDR3 is made up of 14 amino acids. Here the CDR3 DNA reads TGTGCCAGCAGCGTTACCTGGGGGGGAGAAAAACTGTTTTTT. It is translated as CASSVTWGGEKLFF.

The chain combines TRBV6-1 with TRBJ2-7; TRBD1 matches 7 bases. V lost 6 bases to trimming and J lost 2 bases; unmatched junction nucleotides: 16. The germline CDR1 and CDR2 sequences are MNHNS and SASEGT. This CDR3 contains 17 residues. CDR3 in DNA: TGTGCCAGCAGCGAACAGGAAACGGGACAGATGACCTACGAGCAGTACTTC. It encodes CASSEQETGQMTYEQYF.

The chain couples TRBV6-5 to TRBJ1-2; D not resolved. Trimming cost V 10 bases and J 7 bases, with 16 bases left between them. CDR3 length: 12 amino acids. CDR1 MNHEY and CDR2 SVGAGI come from the germline V gene. The CDR3 reads CATKTPGIGYTF. For the CDR3, the DNA is TGTGCCACCAAGACACCCGGTATTGGCTACACCTTC.

The chain uses TRBV11-2 and TRBJ2-7, with 9 bases lining up with TRBD1. CDR1 is SGHAT and CDR2 is FQNNGV in the germline V gene. The CDR3 spans 15 residues. J gave up 0 bases and V 6 bases, and 6 bases lay outside the gene matches. The CDR3 nucleotides are TGTGCCAGCAGGACCTGGGGACAGGGCTCCTACGAGCAGTACTTC. It encodes CASRTWGQGSYEQYF.

Notes on this clone: At the DNA level, this CDR3 is encoded by other sequences in the same sample as well. The rearrangement joins TRBV2 to TRBJ1-2; D gene uncertain. The CDR3 has 12 amino acids. Germline values: CDR1 SNHLY, CDR2 FYNNEI. With 3 bases removed from V and 2 bases from J, the gap between germline ends came to 4 bases. The CDR3 protein is CASSDRNYGYTF. CDR3 in DNA: TGTGCCAGCAGTGACAGGAACTATGGCTACACCTTC.

The chain carries TRBV2 and TRBJ1-5, with D unresolved. The CDR3 runs 14 residues. Looked up from germline, CDR1 is SNHLY and CDR2 is FYNNEI. The V end was cut by 2 bases, the J end by 2 bases, with 7 bases between. The CDR3 sequence is CASSETERNQPQHF. DNA for the CDR3: TGTGCCAGCAGTGAAACGGAGCGCAATCAGCCCCAGCATTTT.

The chain combines TRBV7-3 with TRBJ2-5; tentative D call: TRBD2 (6 bases). Germline V gene sequence: CDR1 SGHTA, CDR2 FQGTGA. The CDR3 is 13 residues long. Between the trimmed V and J ends, which lost 4 bases and 4 bases, there was a span of 10 bases. The CDR3 is CASSSTGRETQYF. The CDR3 nucleotides read TGTGCCAGCAGCTCAACCGGGAGAGAGACCCAGTACTTC.

This chain joins TRBV9 and TRBJ2-1; 9 nucleotides line up with TRBD2. Germline values: CDR1 SGDLS, CDR2 YYNGEE. CDR3 size: 15 residues. J lost 4 bases, V lost 0 bases, and 2 bases had no gene match. The CDR3 is CASSVDSGGYNEQFF. The CDR3 bases are TGTGCCAGCAGCGTAGATAGCGGGGGATACAATGAGCAGTTCTTC.